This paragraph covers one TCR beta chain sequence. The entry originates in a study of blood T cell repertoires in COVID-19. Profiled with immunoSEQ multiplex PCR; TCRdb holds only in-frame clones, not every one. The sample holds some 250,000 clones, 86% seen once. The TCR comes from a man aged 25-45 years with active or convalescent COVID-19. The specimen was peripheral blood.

The CDR3 protein is CASNSGTFTETQYF. CDR3 DNA: TGTGCCAGCAACTCGGGGACATTCACGGAGACCCAGTACTTC. The gene calls are TRBV5-4 and TRBJ2-5; TRBD1 might be the D (6 bases). The CDR3 sequence is 14 residues long. Germline V gives CDR1 SGHNT, CDR2 YYREEE (reference sequence). V shed 6 bases and J shed 5 bases, with 17 bases lying between them.